These 31 T cell receptor beta chains came from one sample sequenced in a study of T cell repertoires in cytomegalovirus infection (dated by TCRdb to between 2018 and 2020). The listed sequencing device is Illumina HiSeq 1500. TCRdb reprocessing: public reads trimmed at Q25 with fastp, clones called with MiXCR, in-frame beta chains kept. Each CDR3 protein gets just one entry, which takes the most common genes and DNA from the rows behind it. Across this sample there are around 290,000 distinct CDR3 sequences, with about 25% seen only once. The top ten hold roughly 13% of the sample. Material for sequencing was PBMCs. These receptors all come from a human donor in good health (CMV status not recorded). Some clones in this sample may be carry-over from other donors' samples.

The J gene is TRBJ2-3, the V gene TRBV29-1, with 13 bases matching TRBD2. The germline V gene has CDR1 SQVTM and CDR2 ANQGSEA. CDR3 size: 19 residues. V was clipped by 1 base and J by 0 bases; unmatched bases: 10. The CDR3 protein is CSVEGTSGGIFGSTDTQYF. The CDR3 bases are TGCAGCGTTGAAGGGACTAGCGGGGGAATATTCGGTAGCACAGATACGCAGTATTTT.

The J gene is TRBJ2-7, the V gene TRBV29-1; D remains unclear. The V gene's germline CDR1 is SQVTM and CDR2 ANQGSEA. The ends were cut back, 4 bases at V and 0 bases at J, with 10 bases in the middle. The CDR3 has 13 residues. CDR3 protein: CSVAQRISYEQYF. The CDR3 nucleotides read TGCAGCGTTGCGCAGAGGATCTCCTACGAGCAGTACTTC.

This clonotype has at least ten counts. V is TRBV18 and J is TRBJ1-1; TRBD1 matches at 7 bases. Germline CDR1 KGHSH, CDR2 LQKENI. V lost 1 base, J lost 0 bases, and 2 bases stayed unmatched. CDR3 length: 15 residues. CDR3 amino acids: CASSPRTGMNTEAFF. The CDR3, as DNA: TGTGCCAGCTCACCACGGACAGGAATGAACACTGAAGCTTTCTTT.

The rearrangement links TRBV9 to TRBJ2-2, with 8 bases identical to TRBD2. Losses at the gene ends were 3 bases for V and 2 bases for J; bases not matched to a gene: 9. Germline CDR1 and CDR2: SGDLS and YYNGEE. This CDR3 contains 17 residues. CDR3 in amino acids: CASSAMGSGGNTGELFF. For the CDR3, the DNA is TGTGCCAGCAGCGCGATGGGGAGCGGGGGAAACACCGGGGAGCTGTTTTTT. The whole variable domain, remainder taken from reference TRBV9 and TRBJ2-2, is DSGVTQTPKHLITATGQRVTLRCSPRSGDLSVYWYQQSLDQGLQFLIQYYNGEERAKGNILERFSAQQFPDLHSELNLSSLELGDSALYFCASSAMGSGGNTGELFFGEGSRLTVL.

There are a few counts of this clonotype. The genes are TRBV28 and TRBJ2-5; TRBD2 agrees at 10 bases. J gave up 2 bases and V 1 base, and 1 base lay outside the gene matches. The CDR3 sequence is 15 residues long. CDR1 and CDR2 (germline): MDHEN, SYDVKM. For the CDR3, the DNA is TGTGCCAGCAGTTTATTAGCGGGGGGACAAGAGACCCAGTACTTC. Translation: CASSLLAGGQETQYF. Based on the CDR3 plus reference TRBV28 and TRBJ2-5, the full variable domain is DVKVTQSSRYLVKRTGEKVFLECVQDMDHENMFWYRQDPGLGLRLIYFSYDVKMKEKGDIPEGYSVSREKKERFSLILESASTNQTSMYLCASSLLAGGQETQYFGPGTRLLVL.

This chain uses TRBV12-3 or TRBV12-4 with TRBJ2-5; D is undetermined. Trimming took off 3 bases at V and 5 bases at J, with 10 bases between the two ends. There are 13 residues in the CDR3. CDR3 DNA: TGTGCCAGCAGTTTCAGGTCCCGGGAGACCCAGTACTTC. The encoded protein is CASSFRSRETQYF.

This clonotype was detected only a few times. The chain links TRBV2 to TRBJ1-2; TRBD1 matches at 7 bases. V was pared by 4 bases and J by 4 bases, with 6 bases of the junction left unmatched. This CDR3 comprises 14 residues. Germline V gene lookup returns CDR1 SNHLY and CDR2 FYNNEI. The CDR3 sequence is CASSGQGPSYGYTF. In DNA, the CDR3 is TGTGCCAGCAGTGGACAGGGACCAAGCTATGGCTACACCTTC.

This clonotype has more than one count but fewer than ten. This rearrangement joins TRBV11-2 to TRBJ2-3; D unresolved. Germline assignment: CDR1 SGHAT and CDR2 FQNNGV. CDR3 length: 13 residues. V was cut by 5 bases and J by 4 bases, with 10 bases left in between. CDR3 in amino acids: CASSPPWADTQYF. DNA of the CDR3: TGTGCCAGCAGCCCCCCGTGGGCAGATACGCAGTATTTT.

This clonotype was counted at least ten times. This sequence joins TRBV7-6 and TRBJ2-3; D is possibly TRBD1 or TRBD2 (5 bases each). Germline values: CDR1 SGHVS, CDR2 FNYEAQ. The CDR3 covers 14 residues. Trimming removed 5 bases at V and 2 bases at J, with 11 bases between. This CDR3 is CASSRDGVTDTQYF. CDR3 nucleotides: TGTGCCAGCAGCCGGGACGGAGTCACAGATACGCAGTATTTT. Drawing the rest from reference TRBV7-6 and TRBJ2-3, the complete variable domain is GAGVSQSPRYKVTKRGQDVALRCDPISGHVSLYWYRQALGQGPEFLTYFNYEAQQDKSGLPNDRFSAERPEGSISTLTIQRTEQRDSAMYRCASSRDGVTDTQYFGPGTRLTVL.

The CDR3 region is CATSRGGTGGGYTF. DNA of the CDR3: TGTGCCACCAGCAGGGGCGGGACAGGTGGTGGCTACACCTTC. The J gene is TRBJ1-2, the V gene TRBV15, with TRBD1 identical over 8 bases. V lost 3 bases and J lost 7; bases outside the gene matches: 7. The germline CDR1 and CDR2 sequences are LNHNV and YYDKDF (reference sequence). The CDR3 spans 14 residues.

This clonotype turned up a few times. The chain uses TRBV14 and TRBJ1-4; D perhaps matches TRBD1 (5 bases). The CDR3 is 16 residues long. Deletions cut 2 bases from V and 5 bases from J, with 15 bases between. Per germline, CDR1 SGHDN and CDR2 FVKESK. CDR3 DNA sequence: TGTGCCAGCAGCCAACCGAGGGACGGATTAAATGAAAAACTGTTTTTT. Amino acids: CASSQPRDGLNEKLFF.

The chain joins TRBV29-1 to TRBJ1-5, with D perhaps TRBD1 (5 bases). This CDR3 has 12 amino acids. The V and J ends lost 6 bases and 4 bases respectively, with 10 bases between them. CDR1 and CDR2 from the germline V gene are SQVTM and ANQGSEA. CDR3 bases: TGCAGCGTCGGGACCCCTAATCAGCCCCAGCATTTT. It specifies CSVGTPNQPQHF.

At least ten counts were recorded for this clonotype. This chain uses TRBV7-2 with TRBJ1-6; D is unclear. The CDR3 has 14 amino acids. Trimming took off 3 bases at V and 7 bases at J, with 10 bases between the two ends. CDR1 is SGHTA and CDR2 is FQGNSA in the germline V gene. The CDR3 DNA sequence: TGTGCCAGCAGCTTCGACGAGTTGAATTCACCCCTCCACTTT. Its protein product is CASSFDELNSPLHF.

This clonotype was seen a few times. The chain joins TRBV6-2 or TRBV6-3 to TRBJ2-3; possible D gene TRBD1, 6 bases. This CDR3 has 14 residues. Trimming removed 8 bases from V and 2 bases from J, with 14 bases in between. Germline V lookup: CDR1 MNHEY, CDR2 SVGEGT. The CDR3 sequence: CASGDRLPTDTQYF. The DNA of the CDR3 is TGTGCCAGCGGAGACAGGTTACCCACAGATACGCAGTATTTT.

This clonotype was detected ten times or more. The chain couples TRBV7-2 to TRBJ2-1; 13 bases match TRBD2. CDR3 length: 16 amino acids. With V trimmed by 1 base and J by 6 bases, 3 bases remained unmatched. Germline V lookup: CDR1 SGHTA, CDR2 FQGNSA. The CDR3 nucleotides read TGTGCCAGCAGCTTAGAACTAGCGGGAGGGATCAATGAGCAGTTCTTC. Its translation is CASSLELAGGINEQFF.

The chain has TRBV7-4 and TRBJ2-3; 9 bases agree with TRBD2. CDR1 and CDR2 (germline): SGHVT, SQSDAQ. The CDR3 runs 15 residues. V trimming: 4 bases; J trimming: 2 bases; junction bases outside the gene matches: 4. CDR3 sequence reads: CASSSTSGHTDTQYF. The CDR3 region has the DNA TGTGCCAGCAGCTCGACTAGCGGCCACACAGATACGCAGTATTTT.

This clonotype was observed a few times. The rearrangement uses TRBV28 and TRBJ2-1, with D perhaps being TRBD1 or TRBD2 (6 bases each). Between the trimmed V and J ends, which lost 6 bases and 0 bases, there was a span of 18 bases. CDR1 and CDR2 (germline): MDHEN, SYDVKM. CDR3 length: 17 residues. The chain's CDR3 is CASSYPFGGGSYNEQFF. Here the CDR3 DNA reads TGTGCCAGCAGCTACCCTTTCGGAGGGGGCTCCTACAATGAGCAGTTCTTC.

The chain combines TRBV2 with TRBJ2-7; no clear D gene. The CDR3 spans 13 residues. V was shortened by 5 bases and J by 0 bases, with 8 bases between the two germline ends. Looked up from germline, CDR1 is SNHLY and CDR2 is FYNNEI. The CDR3, as DNA: TGTGCCAGCAGTTTCTCGAGCTCCTACGAGCAGTACTTC. Its translation is CASSFSSSYEQYF.

The chain links TRBV25-1 to TRBJ1-1; a weak D match, TRBD1 (6 bases). CDR3 length equals 13 residues. The V end was cut by 8 bases, the J end by 5 bases, with 15 bases between. Germline V gives CDR1 MGHDK, CDR2 SYGVNS. This chain's CDR3 is CASSRRGGTEAFF. The CDR3 region has the DNA TGTGCCAGCTCTCGGAGGGGGGGGACTGAAGCTTTCTTT.

The J gene is TRBJ1-3, the V gene TRBV7-2; no clear D gene. V was shortened by 8 bases and J by 0 bases, with 8 bases between the two germline ends. The V gene's germline CDR1 is SGHTA and CDR2 FQGNSA. The CDR3 has 13 residues. CDR3: CASQRASGNTIYF. DNA of the CDR3: TGTGCCAGCCAGAGGGCCTCTGGAAACACCATATATTTT.

This clonotype was counted many times. The rearrangement links TRBV7-2 to TRBJ1-1; unclear D gene. Per germline, CDR1 SGHTA and CDR2 FQGNSA. This CDR3 comprises 14 residues. The V end lost 1 base, the J end lost 1 base, and 7 bases lay between the germline ends. For the CDR3, the DNA is TGTGCCAGCAGCTTAGAAGCAGGGAACACTGAAGCTTTCTTT. It encodes CASSLEAGNTEAFF.

The chain recombines TRBV20-1 with TRBJ2-1; 7 positions agree with TRBD2. The CDR3 spans 16 residues. V gave up 0 bases and J gave up 3 bases; unmatched junction bases: 8. Germline V CDR1 and CDR2: DFQATT, SNEGSKA (reference sequence). The CDR3 DNA reads TGCAGTGCTAGAGAGTCCCTGGGGACTAACTACAATGAGCAGTTCTTC. Translating it yields CSARESLGTNYNEQFF.

The rearrangement joins TRBV2 to TRBJ2-3; D call uncertain. The CDR3 has 13 amino acids. Germline assignment: CDR1 SNHLY and CDR2 FYNNEI. Deletions cut 4 bases from V and 1 base from J, with 6 bases between. CDR3 in DNA: TGTGCCAGCAGTGCCCAGGGCACAGATACGCAGTATTTT. Its protein product is CASSAQGTDTQYF. The whole variable domain, filled in from reference TRBV2 and TRBJ2-3, reads EPEVTQTPSHQVTQMGQEVILRCVPISNHLYFYWYRQILGQKVEFLVSFYNNEISEKSEIFDDQFSVERPDGSNFTLKIRSTKLEDSAMYFCASSAQGTDTQYFGPGTRLTVL.

This chain joins TRBV29-1 and TRBJ2-3, with a weak D call TRBD2 (6 bases). The ends were cut back, 4 bases at V and 3 bases at J, with 14 bases in the middle. The CDR3 is made up of 14 amino acids. Looked up from germline, CDR1 is SQVTM and CDR2 is ANQGSEA. Here the CDR3 reads CSVGNGGMTDTQYF. CDR3 bases: TGCAGCGTTGGGAACGGGGGTATGACAGATACGCAGTATTTT.

This clonotype was found many times. An end of the junction does not agree with germline; a read error may underlie this. This chain joins TRBV7-2 and TRBJ2-7, with 8 bases fitting TRBD1. Per germline, CDR1 SGHTA and CDR2 FQGNSA. This CDR3 has 14 residues. The CDR3, as DNA: TGTGCCAGCAGTTTAGCAGGGGGCCCCTACGAGCAGTACTTC. Encoded protein: CASSLAGGPYEQYF.

The V call is TRBV20-1, the J call TRBJ2-5, with 8 positions matching TRBD1. CDR1 DFQATT and CDR2 SNEGSKA come from the germline V gene (reference sequence). CDR3 length: 15 residues. The V gene end was trimmed by 0 bases and the J gene end by 4 bases; junction bases not matched to a gene: 7. CDR3 sequence: CSARDGQGAVETQYF. In DNA form, the CDR3 reads TGCAGTGCTAGAGATGGCCAGGGGGCCGTAGAGACCCAGTACTTC.

The sample holds many counts of this clonotype. The J gene is TRBJ2-3, the V gene TRBV6-2 or TRBV6-3; D is possibly TRBD1 or TRBD2 (5 bases each). V was clipped by 3 bases and J by 0 bases, with 7 bases between them. This CDR3 comprises 14 residues. Germline V gene sequence: CDR1 MNHEY, CDR2 SVGEGT. CDR3 region: CASSYRDSTDTQYF. In DNA, the CDR3 is TGTGCCAGCAGTTATCGGGACAGCACAGATACGCAGTATTTT.

This clonotype was found a few times. The J gene is TRBJ2-5, the V gene TRBV28, with TRBD1 as a possible D gene (5 bases). In germline, CDR1 is MDHEN, CDR2 SYDVKM. Trimming shortened V by 1 base and J by 2 bases, and 11 bases separated the two germline ends. This CDR3 region has 15 residues. Here the CDR3 DNA reads TGTGCCAGCAGTTTATTGTCCGACAGTCAAGAGACCCAGTACTTC. It translates to CASSLLSDSQETQYF.

The CDR3 DNA reads as TGTGCCAGCAGCCCCGTAGGGAGGGGCTACGAGCAGTACTTC. It is translated as CASSPVGRGYEQYF. The chain is built from TRBV5-4 and TRBJ2-7; 7 bases are shared with TRBD2. The CDR3 loop spans 14 amino acids. Germline assignment: CDR1 SGHNT and CDR2 YYREEE (reference sequence). Unmatched junction bases numbered 7, after V lost 4 bases and J lost 3 bases.

This clonotype was observed a few times. This chain links TRBV12-3 or TRBV12-4 with TRBJ1-2; tentative D call: TRBD1 (5 bases). V was clipped by 5 bases and J by 4 bases, with 11 bases between them. CDR3 length equals 13 residues. Written as DNA, the CDR3 is TGTGCCAGCAGTCCTCAGGGCCCCTATGGCTACACCTTC. It is translated as CASSPQGPYGYTF.

This clonotype was observed at least ten times. J is TRBJ1-5 and V is TRBV6-1; no definite D call. Between the trimmed V and J ends, which lost 7 bases and 4 bases, there was a span of 14 bases. The CDR3 is made up of 14 amino acids. Germline CDR1 MNHNS, CDR2 SASEGT. CDR3 in amino acids: CASNPPSQNQPQHF. Written as DNA, the CDR3 is TGTGCCAGCAATCCCCCCTCGCAAAATCAGCCCCAGCATTTT.